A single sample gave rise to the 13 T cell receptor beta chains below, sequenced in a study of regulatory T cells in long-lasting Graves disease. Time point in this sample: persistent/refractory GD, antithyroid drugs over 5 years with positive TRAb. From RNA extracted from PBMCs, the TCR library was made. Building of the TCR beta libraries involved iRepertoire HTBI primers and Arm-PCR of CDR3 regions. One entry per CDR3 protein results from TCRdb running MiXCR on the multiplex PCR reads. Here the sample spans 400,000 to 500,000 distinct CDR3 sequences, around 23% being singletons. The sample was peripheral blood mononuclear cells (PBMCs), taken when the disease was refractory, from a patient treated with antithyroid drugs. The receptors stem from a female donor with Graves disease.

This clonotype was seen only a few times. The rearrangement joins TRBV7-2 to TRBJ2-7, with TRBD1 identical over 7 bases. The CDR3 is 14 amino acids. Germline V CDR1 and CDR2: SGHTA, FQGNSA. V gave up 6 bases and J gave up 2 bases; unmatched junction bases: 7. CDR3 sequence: CASRPDRAAYEQYF. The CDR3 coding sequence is TGTGCCAGCAGACCCGACAGGGCAGCCTACGAGCAGTACTTC. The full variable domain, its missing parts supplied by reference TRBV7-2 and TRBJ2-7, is GAGVSQSPSNKVTEKGKDVELRCDPISGHTALYWYRQSLGQGLEFLIYFQGNSAPDKSGLPSDRFSAERTGGSVSTLTIQRTQQEDSAVYLCASRPDRAAYEQYFGPGTRLTVT.

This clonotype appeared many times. In nucleotides, the CDR3 is TGTGCCAGCAGCCCTTATGGGGGGCGCACCGGGGAGCTGTTTTTT. It codes for CASSPYGGRTGELFF. The chain uses TRBV12-3 or TRBV12-4 and TRBJ2-2; D possibly matches TRBD1 or TRBD2 (6 bases each). The germline V and J ends were trimmed by 6 bases and 4 bases, with 15 bases remaining between them. The CDR3 runs 15 residues.

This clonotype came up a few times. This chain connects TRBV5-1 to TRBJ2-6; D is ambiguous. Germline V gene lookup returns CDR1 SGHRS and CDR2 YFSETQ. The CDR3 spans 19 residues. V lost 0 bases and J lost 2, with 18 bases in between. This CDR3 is CASSLVSKGPYPGANVLTF. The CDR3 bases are TGCGCCAGCAGCTTGGTTTCCAAGGGTCCATATCCTGGGGCCAACGTCCTGACTTTC.

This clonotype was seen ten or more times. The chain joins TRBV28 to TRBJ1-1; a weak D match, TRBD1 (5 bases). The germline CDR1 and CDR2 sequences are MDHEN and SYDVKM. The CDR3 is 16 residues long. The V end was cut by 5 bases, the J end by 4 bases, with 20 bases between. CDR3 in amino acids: CASSLSRGRGGTEAFF. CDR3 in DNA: TGTGCCAGCAGTCTATCACGGGGTAGGGGTGGCACTGAAGCTTTCTTT.

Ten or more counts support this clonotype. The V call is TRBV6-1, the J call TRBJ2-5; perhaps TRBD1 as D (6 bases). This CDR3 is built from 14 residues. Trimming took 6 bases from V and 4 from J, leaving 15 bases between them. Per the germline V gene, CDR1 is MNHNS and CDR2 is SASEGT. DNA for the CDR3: TGTGCCAGCAGCCAAGGGACACCGGGAGAGACCCAGTACTTC. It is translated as CASSQGTPGETQYF.

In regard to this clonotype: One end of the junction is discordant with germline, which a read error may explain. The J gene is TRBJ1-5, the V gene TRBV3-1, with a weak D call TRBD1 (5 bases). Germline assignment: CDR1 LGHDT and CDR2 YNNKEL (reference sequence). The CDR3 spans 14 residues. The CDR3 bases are TGTGCCAGCAGCCTTCGGGACGGTAATCAGCCCCAGCACTTT. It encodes CASSLRDGNQPQHF.

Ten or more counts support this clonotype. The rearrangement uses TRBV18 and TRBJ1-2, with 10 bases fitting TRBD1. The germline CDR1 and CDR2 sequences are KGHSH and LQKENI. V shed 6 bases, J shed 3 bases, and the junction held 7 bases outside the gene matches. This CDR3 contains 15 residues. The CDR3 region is CASSRDRGQDYGYTF. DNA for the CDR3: TGTGCCAGCTCGCGAGACAGGGGGCAGGACTATGGCTACACCTTC.

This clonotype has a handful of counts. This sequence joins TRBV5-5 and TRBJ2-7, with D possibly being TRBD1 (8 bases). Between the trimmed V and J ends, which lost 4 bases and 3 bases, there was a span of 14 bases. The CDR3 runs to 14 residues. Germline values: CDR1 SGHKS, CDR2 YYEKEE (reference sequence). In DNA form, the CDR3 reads TGTGCCAGCAGCGACAGGGGAGGGAACTACGAGCAGTACTTC. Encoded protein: CASSDRGGNYEQYF. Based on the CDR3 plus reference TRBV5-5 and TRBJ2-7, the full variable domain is DAGVTQSPTHLIKTRGQQVTLRCSPISGHKSVSWYQQVLGQGPQFIFQYYEKEERGRGNFPDRFSARQFPNYSSELNVNALLLGDSALYLCASSDRGGNYEQYFGPGTRLTVT.

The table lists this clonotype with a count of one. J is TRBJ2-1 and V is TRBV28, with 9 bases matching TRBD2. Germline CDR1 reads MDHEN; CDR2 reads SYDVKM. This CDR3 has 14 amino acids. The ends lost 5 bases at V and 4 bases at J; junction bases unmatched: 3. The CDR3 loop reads CASSSGRLYNEQFF. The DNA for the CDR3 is TGTGCCAGCAGTAGCGGGAGGCTGTACAATGAGCAGTTCTTC.

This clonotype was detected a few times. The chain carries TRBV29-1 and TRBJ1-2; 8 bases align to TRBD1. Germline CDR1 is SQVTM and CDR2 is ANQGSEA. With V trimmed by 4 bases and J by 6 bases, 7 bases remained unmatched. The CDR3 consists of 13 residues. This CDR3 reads CSVASDRADGYTF. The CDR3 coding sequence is TGCAGCGTTGCCTCGGACAGGGCGGATGGCTACACCTTC.

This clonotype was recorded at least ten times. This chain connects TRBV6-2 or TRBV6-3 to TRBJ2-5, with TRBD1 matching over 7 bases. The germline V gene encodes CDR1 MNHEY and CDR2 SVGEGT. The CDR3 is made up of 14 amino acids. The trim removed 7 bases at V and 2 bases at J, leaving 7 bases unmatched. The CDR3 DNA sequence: TGTGCCAGCACCCTGACAGGGTCACAAGAGACCCAGTACTTC. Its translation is CASTLTGSQETQYF.

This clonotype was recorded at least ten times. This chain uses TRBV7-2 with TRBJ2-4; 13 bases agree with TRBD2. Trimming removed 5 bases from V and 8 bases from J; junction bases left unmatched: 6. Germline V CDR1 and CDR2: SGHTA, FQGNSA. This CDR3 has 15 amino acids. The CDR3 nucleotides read TGTGCCAGCAGCCCCAGGACTAGCGGGGGATACATTCAGTACTTC. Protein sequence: CASSPRTSGGYIQYF.

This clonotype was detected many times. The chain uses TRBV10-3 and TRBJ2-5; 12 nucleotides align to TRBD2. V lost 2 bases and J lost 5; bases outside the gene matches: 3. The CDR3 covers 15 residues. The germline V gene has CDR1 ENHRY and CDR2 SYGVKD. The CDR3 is CAISEGLAGSETQYF. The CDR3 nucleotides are TGTGCCATCAGTGAGGGACTAGCGGGAAGCGAGACCCAGTACTTC.